Below, 31 T cell receptor beta chains from the same sample are listed, as sequenced in a study of T cells after yellow fever vaccination. TCRdb re-derived calls from the 5' RACE reads in MiXCR, one entry per CDR3 protein. This repertoire shows 450,000 to 600,000 distinct CDR3 sequences, around 17% found once; its top ten account for roughly 17%. Sequencing was performed on PBMCs, taken 4 to 5 days after the first yellow fever vaccination. These receptors were obtained from a man aged 18-30 years who received the YFV17D yellow fever vaccine.

The sample holds a few counts of this clonotype. V is TRBV5-1 and J is TRBJ1-6; 9 nucleotides match TRBD1. This CDR3 has 16 residues. CDR1 and CDR2 (germline): SGHRS, YFSETQ. Unmatched junction bases numbered 8, after V lost 3 bases and J lost 7 bases. In DNA form, the CDR3 reads TGCGCCAGCAGCTCGTTGGGACAGGGTAACAATTCACCCCTCCACTTT. This codes for CASSSLGQGNNSPLHF.

This clonotype showed up just a few times. V and J are TRBV4-1 and TRBJ1-3; no clear D gene. The CDR3 is made up of 13 amino acids. V was shortened by 2 bases and J by 3 bases, with 5 bases between the two germline ends. The V gene's germline CDR1 is MGHRA and CDR2 YSYEKL. The CDR3 sequence is CASSQPRGNTIYF. CDR3 DNA: TGCGCCAGCAGCCAACCTCGTGGAAACACCATATATTTT.

The J gene is TRBJ2-3, the V gene TRBV20-1; 9 nucleotides match TRBD2. From germline, CDR1 is DFQATT and CDR2 SNEGSKA (reference sequence). This CDR3 is built from 15 residues. Trimming cost V 5 bases and J 1 base; bases outside gene matches: 7. The CDR3 protein is CSAPLPSGGTDTQYF. Here the CDR3 DNA reads TGCAGTGCTCCCTTGCCTAGCGGGGGCACAGATACGCAGTATTTT.

The chain has TRBV13 and TRBJ2-1; TRBD2 might be the D (6 bases). The CDR3 consists of 16 residues. Germline V gives CDR1 PRHDT, CDR2 FYEKMQ (reference sequence). Trimming took off 1 base at V and 5 bases at J, with 15 bases between the two ends. The CDR3 sequence: CASSLEWLGGDNEQFF. DNA for the CDR3: TGTGCCAGCAGCTTAGAATGGTTGGGAGGAGACAATGAGCAGTTCTTC.

The rearrangement uses TRBV11-2 and TRBJ2-2, with D unresolved. This CDR3 comprises 15 residues. V dropped 7 bases and J dropped 1 base, with 13 bases sitting between them. Looked up from germline, CDR1 is SGHAT and CDR2 is FQNNGV. The CDR3 nucleotides read TGTGCCAGCACCGCCGGGTCTCGGAACACCGGGGAGCTGTTTTTT. Translated, it gives CASTAGSRNTGELFF.

The CDR3 region is CASSKLSWAGVVPDTQYF. The DNA of the CDR3 is TGTGCCAGCAGCAAACTCAGCTGGGCAGGGGTTGTCCCAGATACGCAGTATTTT. The rearrangement uses TRBV21-1 and TRBJ2-3; the table's D call, TRBD1, has no DNA check behind it. TRBV21-1 is annotated as a pseudogene. The CDR3 extends over 18 amino acids.

This clonotype appeared a few times. The chain uses TRBV7-2 and TRBJ1-4, with TRBD1 as a possible D gene (6 bases). CDR1 and CDR2 (germline): SGHTA, FQGNSA. V dropped 1 base and J dropped 4 bases, with 10 bases sitting between them. The CDR3 is made up of 15 amino acids. The CDR3 nucleotides are TGTGCCAGCAGCTTAGACGGACAGCGTAATGAAAAACTGTTTTTT. Protein sequence: CASSLDGQRNEKLFF.

The genes are TRBV5-4 and TRBJ1-1; D might be TRBD1 (5 bases). V shed 4 bases and J shed 4 bases, with 17 bases lying between them. The CDR3 has 15 residues. In germline, CDR1 is SGHNT, CDR2 YYREEE (reference sequence). DNA of the CDR3: TGTGCCAGCAGCCTCGCCCTGGACCAGGGCACTGAAGCTTTCTTT. This translates into CASSLALDQGTEAFF. Full variable domain (remainder filled in from reference TRBV5-4 and TRBJ1-1): ETGVTQSPTHLIKTRGQQVTLRCSSQSGHNTVSWYQQALGQGPQFIFQYYREEENGRGNFPPRFSGLQFPNYSSELNVNALELDDSALYLCASSLALDQGTEAFFGQGTRLTVV.

A note on this clonotype: This may stem from a read error, because a much larger clone lies one nucleotide away. This chain joins TRBV3-1 and TRBJ2-1; D perhaps matches TRBD1 (6 bases). From germline, CDR1 is LGHDT and CDR2 YNNKEL (reference sequence). The CDR3 covers 22 residues. CDR3 amino acids: CASSHSGSGTRRPTGSHNEQFF. In DNA, the CDR3 is TGTGCCAGCAGCCACTCCGGCTCCGGGACCCGACGGCCGACAGGCTCCCACAATGAGCAGTTCTTC.

This clonotype came up a few times. The CDR3 loop is CASSSSGIEETQYF. CDR3 bases: TGTGCCAGCAGCTCATCCGGGATCGAAGAGACCCAGTACTTC. This rearrangement joins TRBV7-2 to TRBJ2-5, with D perhaps TRBD2 (5 bases). Trimming removed 4 bases at V and 3 bases at J, with 12 bases between. Germline assignment: CDR1 SGHTA and CDR2 FQGNSA. This CDR3 comprises 14 residues. Using reference TRBV7-2 and TRBJ2-5 for the parts outside the CDR3, the full variable domain is GAGVSQSPSNKVTEKGKDVELRCDPISGHTALYWYRQSLGQGLEFLIYFQGNSAPDKSGLPSDRFSAERTGGSVSTLTIQRTQQEDSAVYLCASSSSGIEETQYFGPGTRLLVL.

The chain recombines TRBV7-8 with TRBJ2-7; TRBD1 matches at 10 bases. Germline V gene data show CDR1 as SGHVS and CDR2 as FQNEAQ. This CDR3 contains 15 residues. V was pared by 4 bases and J by 0 bases, with 3 bases of the junction left unmatched. Here the CDR3 reads CASSWGQGLSYEQYF. DNA for the CDR3: TGTGCCAGCAGCTGGGGACAGGGGCTCTCCTACGAGCAGTACTTC. Looking up the rest from reference TRBV7-8 and TRBJ2-7 gives the full variable domain: GAGVSQSPRYKVAKRGQDVALRCDPISGHVSLFWYQQALGQGPEFLTYFQNEAQLDKSGLPSDRFFAERPEGSVSTLKIQRTQQEDSAVYLCASSWGQGLSYEQYFGPGTRLTVT.

This clonotype has ten or more counts. The genes are TRBV9 and TRBJ2-3; the D is unclear. The germline gives CDR1 SGDLS, CDR2 YYNGEE. Trimming took off 2 bases at V and 0 bases at J, with 7 bases between the two ends. The CDR3 contains 14 residues. CDR3 DNA sequence: TGTGCCAGCAGCGTTACGGCTAGCACAGATACGCAGTATTTT. It yields the protein CASSVTASTDTQYF.

This clonotype came up a few times. The J gene is TRBJ1-1, the V gene TRBV7-9; a possible D gene is TRBD1 (5 bases). CDR1 SEHNR and CDR2 FQNEAQ come from the germline V gene (reference sequence). CDR3 size: 11 residues. The V end lost 5 bases, the J end lost 7 bases, and 8 bases lay between the germline ends. The CDR3 nucleotides read TGTGCCAGCAGCGGGGGGGGTGAAGCTTTCTTT. As protein: CASSGGGEAFF.

This clonotype was seen just once. The chain is built from TRBV6-1 and TRBJ2-7; maybe TRBD2 (6 bases). The germline CDR1 and CDR2 sequences are MNHNS and SASEGT. CDR3 length equals 12 residues. Trimming took off 6 bases at V and 2 bases at J, with 8 bases between the two ends. The CDR3 DNA reads as TGTGCCAGCAGGCGGGATACCTACGAGCAGTACGTC. As protein: CASRRDTYEQYV.

The chain links TRBV27 to TRBJ2-5; weak D call: TRBD1 (6 bases). Trimming pared 4 bases from V and 5 bases from J, leaving 14 bases between. Germline V CDR1 and CDR2: MNHEY, SMNVEV (reference sequence). There are 14 residues in the CDR3. The CDR3 sequence is CASSWGQGLETQYF. CDR3 sequence (DNA): TGTGCCAGCAGTTGGGGGCAGGGCTTGGAGACCCAGTACTTC.

This clonotype was seen a few times. The V call is TRBV5-6, the J call TRBJ2-7; tentatively, D is TRBD1 or TRBD2 (5 bases each). The CDR3 spans 15 residues. With 3 bases removed from V and 3 bases from J, the gap between germline ends came to 16 bases. CDR1 SGHDT and CDR2 YYEEEE come from the germline V gene. The CDR3: CASSSGTNRGYEQYV. The CDR3, as DNA: TGTGCCAGCAGCTCGGGGACCAATCGAGGCTACGAGCAGTACGTC.

This rearrangement joins TRBV5-4 to TRBJ1-6, with TRBD1 matching 8 bases. CDR1 is SGHNT, CDR2 YYREEE, per germline (reference sequence). V gave up 4 bases and J gave up 10 bases; unmatched junction bases: 7. The CDR3 spans 14 residues. In DNA form, the CDR3 reads TGTGCCAGCAGCCTCCGGGACAGGCGATCACCCCTCCACTTT. This codes for CASSLRDRRSPLHF.

The V gene is TRBV18, the J gene TRBJ2-5; D not resolved. The CDR3 runs to 13 residues. Trimming shortened V by 0 bases and J by 2 bases, and 4 bases separated the two germline ends. Germline V gene lookup returns CDR1 KGHSH and CDR2 LQKENI. The CDR3 DNA reads as TGTGCCAGCTCACCACCGGAGCAAGAGACCCAGTACTTC. Encoded protein: CASSPPEQETQYF. Full variable domain (outside the CDR3, taken from reference TRBV18 and TRBJ2-5): NAGVMQNPRHLVRRRGQEARLRCSPMKGHSHVYWYRQLPEEGLKFMVYLQKENIIDESGMPKERFSAEFPKEGPSILRIQQVVRGDSAAYFCASSPPEQETQYFGPGTRLLVL.

This chain links TRBV20-1 with TRBJ1-4; D not certain. Trimming cost V 3 bases and J 5 bases, with 13 bases left between them. Per the germline V gene, CDR1 is DFQATT and CDR2 is SNEGSKA (reference sequence). The CDR3 is made up of 14 amino acids. Here the CDR3 DNA reads TGCAGTGCTAGCCTGGGCCAAGGGAATGAAAAACTGTTTTTT. As protein: CSASLGQGNEKLFF.

This clonotype has more than one count but fewer than ten. The chain uses TRBV10-3 and TRBJ2-5; D might be TRBD2 (6 bases). CDR3 length: 15 residues. Trimming took off 2 bases at V and 0 bases at J, with 10 bases between the two ends. From germline, CDR1 is ENHRY and CDR2 SYGVKD. The CDR3 loop is CAISEARGNQETQYF. The CDR3 DNA reads TGTGCCATCAGTGAGGCGCGGGGAAACCAAGAGACCCAGTACTTC.

This clonotype was seen only a few times. The rearrangement links TRBV6-2 or TRBV6-3 to TRBJ2-3; 15 bases match TRBD2. The CDR3 has 16 residues. CDR1 and CDR2 (germline): MNHEY, SVGEGT. Unmatched junction bases numbered 3, after V lost 8 bases and J lost 0 bases. CDR3 DNA sequence: TGTGCCAGCGGACTAGCGGGGGGGACTAGCACAGATACGCAGTATTTT. Its translation: CASGLAGGTSTDTQYF.

This clonotype was recorded many times. The chain uses TRBV6-1 and TRBJ1-3; no clear D. This CDR3 is built from 15 residues. Germline-derived CDR1 and CDR2 are MNHNS and SASEGT. The V and J ends lost 3 bases and 0 bases respectively, with 9 bases between them. CDR3 sequence reads: CASSDKRVSGNTIYF. In DNA form, the CDR3 reads TGTGCCAGCAGTGACAAGAGGGTCTCTGGAAACACCATATATTTT.

This chain uses TRBV7-9 with TRBJ1-3; tentatively, D is TRBD1 (5 bases). Trimming removed 4 bases from V and 2 bases from J, with 9 bases in between. CDR1 is SEHNR, CDR2 FQNEAQ, per germline (reference sequence). The CDR3 has 14 residues. As DNA, the CDR3 is TGTGCCAGCAGCTCCCAGGGAACTGGAAACACCATATATTTT. This translates into CASSSQGTGNTIYF.

The CDR3 sequence is CASTLDRYGYTF. The CDR3 DNA sequence: TGCGCCAGCACCCTGGACAGATATGGCTACACCTTC. The V gene is TRBV5-1, the J gene TRBJ1-2; TRBD1 is a possible D gene (6 bases). Trimming removed 6 bases from V and 5 bases from J, with 11 bases in between. From germline, CDR1 is SGHRS and CDR2 YFSETQ. There are 12 residues in the CDR3.

This rearrangement joins TRBV29-1 to TRBJ2-1; 14 bases match TRBD2. The germline CDR1 and CDR2 sequences are SQVTM and ANQGSEA. J gave up 0 bases and V 8 bases, and 6 bases lay outside the gene matches. The CDR3 totals 16 residues. The CDR3 spells CSLTGTSGSSYNEQFF. The DNA for the CDR3 is TGCAGCTTAACGGGGACTAGCGGGAGCTCCTACAATGAGCAGTTCTTC.

The sample holds one count of this clonotype. A junction end diverges from the germline sequence, so it may reflect a read error. This chain joins TRBV14 and TRBJ1-1; 7 bases line up with TRBD1. Per the germline V gene, CDR1 is SGHDN and CDR2 is FVKESK. This CDR3 region has 16 residues. For the CDR3, the DNA is TGTCCCAGCAGCCACCACAGGGGCCGAGGGAACACTGAAGCTTTCTTT. It is translated as CPSSHHRGRGNTEAFF. The variable domain in full, completed from reference TRBV14 and TRBJ1-1, reads EAGVTQFPSHSVIEKGQTVTLRCDPISGHDNLYWYRRVMGKEIKFLLHFVKESKQDESGMPNNRFLAERTGGTYSTLKVQPAELEDSGVYFCPSSHHRGRGNTEAFFGQGTRLTVV.

The chain links TRBV6-2 or TRBV6-3 to TRBJ1-2, with a possible D match to TRBD1 (6 bases). From germline, CDR1 is MNHEY and CDR2 SVGEGT. This CDR3 has 12 residues. V lost 4 bases, J lost 8 bases, and 11 bases lay in between. The CDR3, as DNA: TGTGCCAGCAGTTCTTGGACAGCCGGCTACACCTTC. Protein sequence: CASSSWTAGYTF.

This clonotype was observed a few times. This chain uses TRBV6-5 with TRBJ2-7; TRBD1 matches at 10 bases. The CDR3 is 15 amino acids. Trimming removed 2 bases from V and 4 bases from J; junction bases left unmatched: 5. Germline CDR1 MNHEY, CDR2 SVGAGI. The CDR3 region is CASSYRDRGGYEQYF. CDR3 nucleotide sequence: TGTGCCAGCAGTTACAGGGACAGGGGCGGTTACGAGCAGTACTTC.

This clonotype was observed a few times. The J gene is TRBJ2-3, the V gene TRBV7-2; a possible D gene is TRBD2 (6 bases). Germline-derived CDR1 and CDR2 are SGHTA and FQGNSA. Trimming shortened V by 2 bases and J by 6 bases, and 12 bases separated the two germline ends. The CDR3 loop spans 14 amino acids. This chain's CDR3 is CASSLQAGRDTQYF. The CDR3 bases are TGTGCCAGCAGCTTACAGGCGGGGAGGGATACGCAGTATTTT.

This clonotype occurred a few times. CDR3 DNA: TGTGCCAGCAAGGACGGGACGGTTGGGGCCGGGGAGCTGTTTTTT. It is translated as CASKDGTVGAGELFF. V gene TRBV12-3 or TRBV12-4 combines with J gene TRBJ2-2; D may correspond to TRBD1 or TRBD2 (5 bases each). Trimming took off 7 bases at V and 6 bases at J, with 18 bases between the two ends. The CDR3 is made up of 15 amino acids.

The genes are TRBV23-1 and TRBJ2-3; 7 positions match TRBD1. TRBV23-1 is an open reading frame, and its role is uncertain. V lost 4 bases and J lost 3; bases outside the gene matches: 10. CDR3 length: 16 amino acids. For the CDR3, the DNA is TGCGCCAGCAGTCCCTCCTGGGCACAGGGGACAGATACGCAGTATTTT. Amino acids: CASSPSWAQGTDTQYF.